This TCR beta chain is drawn from a study of cytomegalovirus exposure and HLA in healthy donors. Study-wide findings and caveats: Later on, a genetic analysis was performed. It linked a missense variant in DCLRE1C with V- and J-gene trimming of TCR beta.

Concerning this clone itself: No antigen is known for it.

The CDR3 spans 15 residues. V lost 5 bases, J lost 3 bases, and 9 bases stayed unmatched. Germline-derived CDR1 and CDR2 are SGHTA and FQGNSA. Primers included in the PCR were 60 Vbeta and 13 Jbeta primers. TCRdb's table, derived via immunoSEQ multiplex PCR, lists solely in-frame clones and lacks some. The sample includes approximately 150,000 clones, around four fifths of them seen just once. The source of this sequence is a woman aged 40 to 50 in good health and CMV-seronegative. This chain uses TRBV7-2 with TRBJ2-7, with 8 bases matching TRBD2. Sequencing used PBMCs. In DNA form, the CDR3 reads TGTGCCAGCAGCGAAGCGGGAGTAGGCGGCTACGAGCAGTACTTC. Its protein product is CASSEAGVGGYEQYF.